This passage covers 20 T cell receptor beta chains from one sample sequenced in a study of a mutant IDH1 vaccine in newly diagnosed glioma. Sequencing used immunoSEQ multiplex PCR; TCRdb keeps in-frame clones, though not all of them. The data contain 60,000 or so clones, around 83% of them seen just once; the ten biggest clones take up about 4.1%. These receptors are not linked to any known antigen. Time point denoted: week 23, last vaccination. Mutant IDH1 20-mer peptide, at 300 ug, made up each vaccine dose, with topical imiquimod. The material was PBMCs, obtained from a glioma patient whose treatment included an IDH1 peptide vaccine. These receptors all stem from a man aged 25 to 45 with glioma.

This sequence joins TRBV2 and TRBJ2-4; 13 nucleotides line up with TRBD2. This CDR3 is built from 18 residues. V gave up 7 bases and J gave up 0 bases; unmatched junction bases: 9. Per the germline V gene, CDR1 is SNHLY and CDR2 is FYNNEI. The CDR3 DNA follows: TGTGCCAGCATTAGAGGACTAGCGGGGGACATAGCCAAAAACATTCAGTACTTC. Protein sequence: CASIRGLAGDIAKNIQYF.

The CDR3 region is CASSLLGSGGYNEQFF. CDR3 in DNA: TGTGCCAGCTCACTCCTCGGGAGCGGGGGCTACAATGAGCAGTTCTTC. The chain recombines TRBV18 with TRBJ2-1; 8 bases are shared with TRBD2. The germline gives CDR1 KGHSH, CDR2 LQKENI. Trimming at V came to 4 bases and at J to 3 bases, leaving 8 bases not matched to a gene. The CDR3 totals 16 residues.

The gene calls are TRBV5-4 and TRBJ1-6; D is ambiguous. Trimming shortened V by 0 bases and J by 7 bases, and 14 bases separated the two germline ends. CDR3 size: 16 residues. CDR1 and CDR2 from the germline V gene are SGHNT and YYREEE (reference sequence). CDR3 in DNA: TGTGCCAGCAGCTTGGCCGGATCCAGGCCAAATTCACCCCTCCACTTT. It translates to CASSLAGSRPNSPLHF. The whole variable domain, filled in from reference TRBV5-4 and TRBJ1-6, reads ETGVTQSPTHLIKTRGQQVTLRCSSQSGHNTVSWYQQALGQGPQFIFQYYREEENGRGNFPPRFSGLQFPNYSSELNVNALELDDSALYLCASSLAGSRPNSPLHFGNGTRLTVT.

This chain's CDR3 is CASSRTVNYGYTF. The CDR3, as DNA: TGTGCCAGCAGCCGGACAGTCAACTATGGCTACACCTTC. The rearrangement uses TRBV7-9 and TRBJ1-2, with a possible D match to TRBD1 (6 bases). Per the germline V gene, CDR1 is SEHNR and CDR2 is FQNEAQ (reference sequence). This CDR3 has 13 amino acids. V lost 5 bases, J lost 2 bases, and 9 bases lay in between.

This clone was found once. V and J are TRBV19 and TRBJ2-7; D may match TRBD1 or TRBD2 (5 bases each). The V gene's germline CDR1 is LNHDA and CDR2 SQIVND (reference sequence). The CDR3 is 15 amino acids. Trimming pared 6 bases from V and 2 bases from J, leaving 17 bases between. Written as DNA, the CDR3 is TGTGCCAGTAGCCCCGGGACGCCGGTGACCTACGAGCAGTACTTC. Protein sequence: CASSPGTPVTYEQYF.

This chain links TRBV28 with TRBJ1-2; 12 bases map to TRBD1. CDR3 size: 14 residues. Trimming cost V 8 bases and J 9 bases; bases outside gene matches: 10. Germline CDR1 is MDHEN and CDR2 is SYDVKM. The CDR3 nucleotides read TGTGCCAGCGGGGACAGGGGGCCATGGTTCAGCTACACCTTC. It yields the protein CASGDRGPWFSYTF.

The genes are TRBV6-6 and TRBJ2-1; no definite D call. CDR1 MNHNY and CDR2 SVGAGI come from the germline V gene (reference sequence). The CDR3 spans 10 residues. V shed 6 bases and J shed 4 bases, with 1 base lying between them. The CDR3 DNA reads TGTGCCAGCAGATACAATGAGCAGTTCTTC. Translating it yields CASRYNEQFF.

The V call is TRBV2, the J call TRBJ2-5; D possibly corresponds to TRBD1 (6 bases). Looked up from germline, CDR1 is SNHLY and CDR2 is FYNNEI. CDR3 length equals 13 residues. V was pared by 3 bases and J by 4 bases, with 9 bases between. For the CDR3, the DNA is TGTGCCAGCAGTGACGGCAGGGGAGAGACCCAGTACTTC. Protein product: CASSDGRGETQYF.

The chain couples TRBV6-4 to TRBJ1-2; maybe TRBD1 (5 bases). With 2 bases removed from V and 7 bases from J, the gap between germline ends came to 11 bases. Per germline, CDR1 MRHNA and CDR2 SNTAGT. This CDR3 has 13 amino acids. The CDR3 here is CASSDRGQGGYTF. CDR3 nucleotides: TGTGCCAGCAGTGACAGGGGCCAAGGTGGCTACACCTTC.

The chain employs TRBV9 and TRBJ1-1; D remains ambiguous. V was clipped by 3 bases and J by 4 bases, with 10 bases between them. The CDR3 totals 13 residues. Germline V gene sequence: CDR1 SGDLS, CDR2 YYNGEE. The CDR3 reads CASSANKGTEAFF. DNA of the CDR3: TGTGCCAGCAGCGCCAACAAGGGCACTGAAGCTTTCTTT.

The V and J genes are TRBV19 and TRBJ1-1, with 8 bases that match TRBD1. CDR1 is LNHDA and CDR2 is SQIVND in the germline V gene (reference sequence). The V gene end was trimmed by 6 bases and the J gene end by 4 bases; junction bases not matched to a gene: 13. This CDR3 comprises 16 residues. CDR3 nucleotide sequence: TGTGCCAGTAGCGATCCGGGACAGGCCCGGGGCACTGAAGCTTTCTTT. Residues: CASSDPGQARGTEAFF.

The genes are TRBV30 and TRBJ1-1; unclear D gene. Trimming left V 2 bases short and J 4 bases short, with 11 bases between. The CDR3 totals 13 residues. Germline-derived CDR1 and CDR2 are GTSNPN and SVGIG (reference sequence). This CDR3 reads CAWSRRFPTEAFF. As DNA, the CDR3 is TGTGCCTGGAGTAGGCGGTTCCCCACTGAAGCTTTCTTT.

V and J are TRBV7-2 and TRBJ1-5; D remains ambiguous. The CDR3 is 15 amino acids. Germline CDR1 and CDR2: SGHTA and FQGNSA. V lost 2 bases and J 7 bases, leaving 15 bases between the germline ends. The CDR3 DNA follows: TGTGCCAGCAGCTTATCTTCTATGAGGGAACAGCCCCAGCATTTT. As protein: CASSLSSMREQPQHF.

The rearrangement uses TRBV15 and TRBJ1-4; no firm D call. In germline, CDR1 is LNHNV, CDR2 YYDKDF (reference sequence). Trimming took 0 bases from V and 0 from J, leaving 8 bases between them. There are 16 residues in the CDR3. The CDR3: CATSRDPGATNEKLFF. In DNA form, the CDR3 reads TGTGCCACCAGCAGAGATCCCGGAGCAACTAATGAAAAACTGTTTTTT.

The rearrangement links TRBV4-2 to TRBJ2-2, with D perhaps TRBD1 (5 bases). The germline V gene encodes CDR1 LGHNA and CDR2 YNFKEQ. The CDR3 runs 15 residues. Trimming removed 3 bases from V and 2 bases from J, with 10 bases in between. CDR3: CASSQIGQNTGELFF. CDR3 in DNA: TGTGCCAGCAGCCAGATAGGACAAAACACCGGGGAGCTGTTTTTT.

V is TRBV5-1 and J is TRBJ1-3; D might be TRBD1 (5 bases). This CDR3 contains 16 residues. Germline loops: CDR1 SGHRS, CDR2 YFSETQ. V was clipped by 4 bases and J by 0 bases, with 14 bases between them. The CDR3 nucleotides are TGCGCCAGCAGCCCCGACAGACTTTACTCTGGAAACACCATATATTTT. It specifies CASSPDRLYSGNTIYF.

V is TRBV18 and J is TRBJ2-5; 8 nucleotides line up with TRBD1. J was trimmed by 5 bases and V by 1 base; bases with no gene match: 6. The CDR3 is made up of 15 amino acids. Germline V gene data show CDR1 as KGHSH and CDR2 as LQKENI. CDR3 sequence: CASSPQTGVRETQYF. The CDR3, as DNA: TGTGCCAGCTCACCACAGACAGGGGTTAGGGAGACCCAGTACTTC.

For this clone: The junction does not match germline at one end; this may be a read error. This sample also contains other DNA sequences that code for the same CDR3. V usage is TRBV27 and J usage is TRBJ2-3; D gene uncertain. Germline V CDR1 and CDR2: MNHEY, SMNVEV (reference sequence). The CDR3 is 13 residues long. The CDR3 DNA reads as TGTGCCAGCAGTCCCTCCTTCACAGATACGCAGTACTTT. Protein: CASSPSFTDTQYF.

This clone was counted a single time. This chain links TRBV5-5 with TRBJ1-6; D is unresolved. Trimming took off 0 bases at V and 7 bases at J, with 5 bases between the two ends. This CDR3 contains 13 residues. Germline V gene data show CDR1 as SGHKS and CDR2 as YYEKEE (reference sequence). CDR3 sequence: CASSLEGNSPLHF. The CDR3, as DNA: TGTGCCAGCAGCTTGGAGGGAAATTCACCCCTCCACTTT.

The rearrangement uses TRBV7-9 and TRBJ2-5; 7 positions agree with TRBD1. The J call is in doubt because the DNA end fits TRBJ2-7 better. The CDR3 runs 13 residues. CDR1 is SEHNR, CDR2 FQNEAQ, per germline (reference sequence). The CDR3 region has the DNA TGTGCCAGCAGCTTGTATACAGGGGTCGAGCAGTACTTC. This translates into CASSLYTGVEQYF.